This entry lists 3 T cell receptor beta chains sequenced from one sample in a study of T cells in Graves' hyperthyroidism and ophthalmopathy. TCR beta CDR3 region amplification was performed from RNA transcripts. Using the HTBI primer set, a first-round RT-PCR was run on the TCR CDR3. TCRdb re-called the multiplex PCR reads through MiXCR, storing one row per CDR3 protein. The sample carries approximately 720,000 distinct CDR3 sequences, roughly 20% recorded once. Sequenced sample: blood. These TCRs come from a woman aged 50 to 65 with Graves' hyperthyroidism that later progressed to Graves' ophthalmopathy.

Many counts were recorded for this clonotype. The chain is built from TRBV3-1 and TRBJ2-2, with D hard to call. The V end lost 0 bases, the J end lost 0 bases, and 11 bases lay between the germline ends. The germline CDR1 and CDR2 sequences are LGHDT and YNNKEL (reference sequence). The CDR3 loop spans 17 amino acids. CDR3 loop: CASSQESVSANTGELFF. CDR3 bases: TGTGCCAGCAGCCAAGAATCAGTGTCCGCGAACACCGGGGAGCTGTTTTTT.

The chain is built from TRBV19 and TRBJ1-5, with D hard to call. The length of the CDR3 is 17 residues. Germline CDR1 is LNHDA and CDR2 is SQIVND (reference sequence). Trimming removed 8 bases from V and 1 base from J, with 21 bases in between. The CDR3 nucleotides are TGTGCCAGTTCAAAACCCGCAGGAGACCTGAGCAATCAGCCCCAGCATTTT. Translated, it gives CASSKPAGDLSNQPQHF.

This clonotype appeared many times. The chain employs TRBV12-3 or TRBV12-4 and TRBJ1-5, with 8 nucleotides matching TRBD1. V dropped 3 bases and J dropped 5; count of bases not matched to a gene: 3. This CDR3 is built from 14 residues. The DNA for the CDR3 is TGTGCCAGCAGTTTCTTGACAGGGGATCAGCCCCAGCATTTT. Amino acids: CASSFLTGDQPQHF.